The clone carrying this TCR beta chain was seen once. CDR3 size: 13 residues. Germline CDR1 and CDR2: LNHDA and SQIVND (reference sequence). V dropped 9 bases and J dropped 4; count of bases not matched to a gene: 8. Only in-frame clones appear in the TCRdb table, and some are missing; sequencing was by immunoSEQ multiplex PCR. The sample consists of about 100,000 clones, 90% of them appearing once. This entry comes from a study of blood T cell repertoires in COVID-19. On the study more broadly: The samples span acute and convalescent COVID-19 from the United States, Italy and Spain.

The chain uses TRBV19 and TRBJ2-5; 7 positions match TRBD1. This TCR came from a man aged 50-59 years with acute or convalescent COVID-19. Sequenced input: peripheral blood. The CDR3 is CASRQGFGETQYF. The CDR3 bases are TGTGCCAGCCGACAGGGTTTCGGAGAGACCCAGTACTTC. Supplemented by reference TRBV19 and TRBJ2-5, the full variable domain reads DGGITQSPKYLFRKEGQNVTLSCEQNLNHDAMYWYRQDPGQGLRLIYYSQIVNDFQKGDIAEGYSVSREKKESFPLTVTSAQKNPTAFYLCASRQGFGETQYFGPGTRLLVL.